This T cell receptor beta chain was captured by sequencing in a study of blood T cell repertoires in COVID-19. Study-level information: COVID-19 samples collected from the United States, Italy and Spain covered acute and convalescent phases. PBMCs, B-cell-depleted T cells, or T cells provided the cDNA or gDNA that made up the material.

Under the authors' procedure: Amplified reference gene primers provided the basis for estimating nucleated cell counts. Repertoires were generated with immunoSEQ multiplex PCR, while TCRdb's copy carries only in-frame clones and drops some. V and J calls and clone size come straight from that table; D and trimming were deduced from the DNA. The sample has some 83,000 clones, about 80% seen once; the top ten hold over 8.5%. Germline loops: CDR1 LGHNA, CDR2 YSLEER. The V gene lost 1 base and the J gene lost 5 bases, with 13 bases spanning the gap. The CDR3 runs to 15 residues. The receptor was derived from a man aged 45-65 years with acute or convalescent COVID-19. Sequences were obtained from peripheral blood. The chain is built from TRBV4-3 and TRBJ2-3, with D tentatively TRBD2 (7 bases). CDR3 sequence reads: CASSQGGGSGDTQYF. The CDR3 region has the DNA TGCGCCAGCAGCCAAGGGGGGGGCTCGGGAGATACGCAGTATTTT.